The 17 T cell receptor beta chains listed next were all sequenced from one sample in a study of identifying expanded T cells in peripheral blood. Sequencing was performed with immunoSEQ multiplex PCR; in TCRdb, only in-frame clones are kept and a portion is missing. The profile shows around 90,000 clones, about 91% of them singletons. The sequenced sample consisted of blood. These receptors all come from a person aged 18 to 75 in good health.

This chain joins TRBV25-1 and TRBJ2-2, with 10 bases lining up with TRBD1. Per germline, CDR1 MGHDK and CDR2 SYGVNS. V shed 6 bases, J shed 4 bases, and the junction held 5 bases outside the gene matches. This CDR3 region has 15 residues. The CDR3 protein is CASSGRTGGTGELFF. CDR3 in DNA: TGTGCCAGCAGCGGAAGGACAGGGGGCACCGGGGAGCTGTTTTTT.

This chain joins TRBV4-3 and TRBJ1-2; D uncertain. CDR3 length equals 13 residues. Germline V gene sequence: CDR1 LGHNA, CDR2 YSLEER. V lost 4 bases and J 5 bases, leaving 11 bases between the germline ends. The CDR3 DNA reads TGCGCCAGCAGCCTCTCGGGGAGTTATGGCTACACCTTC. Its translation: CASSLSGSYGYTF.

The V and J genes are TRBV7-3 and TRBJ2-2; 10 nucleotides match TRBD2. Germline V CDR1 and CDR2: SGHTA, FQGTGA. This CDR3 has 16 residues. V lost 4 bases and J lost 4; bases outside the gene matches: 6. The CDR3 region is CASSSSGTSATGELFF. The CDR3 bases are TGTGCCAGCAGCTCGTCCGGGACTAGCGCCACCGGGGAGCTGTTTTTT.

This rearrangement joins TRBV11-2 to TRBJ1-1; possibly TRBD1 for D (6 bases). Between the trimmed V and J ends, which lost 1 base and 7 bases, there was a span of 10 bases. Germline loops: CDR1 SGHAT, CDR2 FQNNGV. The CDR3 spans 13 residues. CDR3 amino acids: CASSLGSGVEAFF. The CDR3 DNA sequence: TGTGCCAGCAGCTTAGGTTCAGGGGTTGAAGCTTTCTTT.

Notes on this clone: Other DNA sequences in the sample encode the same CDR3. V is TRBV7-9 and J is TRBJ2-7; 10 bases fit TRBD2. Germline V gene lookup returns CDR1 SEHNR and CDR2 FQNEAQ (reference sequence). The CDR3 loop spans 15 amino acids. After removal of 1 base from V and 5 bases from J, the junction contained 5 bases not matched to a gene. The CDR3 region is CASSLGSGGANEQYF. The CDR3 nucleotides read TGTGCCAGCAGCTTAGGCAGCGGGGGGGCTAACGAGCAGTACTTC.

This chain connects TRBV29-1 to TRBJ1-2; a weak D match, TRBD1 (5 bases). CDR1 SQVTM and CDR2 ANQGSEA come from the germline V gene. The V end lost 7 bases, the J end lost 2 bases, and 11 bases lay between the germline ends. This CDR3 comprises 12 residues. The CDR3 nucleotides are TGCAGCGCTGGAGCAGGGAACTATGGCTACACCTTC. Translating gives CSAGAGNYGYTF.

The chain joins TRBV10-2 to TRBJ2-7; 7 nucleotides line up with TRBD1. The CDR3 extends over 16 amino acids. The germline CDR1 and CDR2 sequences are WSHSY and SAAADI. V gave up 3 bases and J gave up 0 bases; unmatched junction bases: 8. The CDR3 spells CASSEQRAGGSYEQYF. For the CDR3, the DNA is TGCGCCAGCAGTGAACAAAGGGCAGGGGGCTCCTACGAGCAGTACTTC.

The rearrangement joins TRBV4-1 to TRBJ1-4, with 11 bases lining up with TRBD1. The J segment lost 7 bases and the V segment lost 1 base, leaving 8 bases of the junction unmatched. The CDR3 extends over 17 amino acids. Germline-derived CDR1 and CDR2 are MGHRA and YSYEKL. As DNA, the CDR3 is TGCGCCAGCAGCCAAGGAGGGACAGGGGGTTTCGGTGAAAAACTGTTTTTT. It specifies CASSQGGTGGFGEKLFF.

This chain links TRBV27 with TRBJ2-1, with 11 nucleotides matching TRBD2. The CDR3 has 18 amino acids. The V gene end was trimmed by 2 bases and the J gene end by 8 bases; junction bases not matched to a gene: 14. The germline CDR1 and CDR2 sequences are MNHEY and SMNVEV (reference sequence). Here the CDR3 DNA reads TGTGCCAGCAGTTTACCCCCTATAGCGGGAGGGTTTAGCGATGAGCAGTTCTTC. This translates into CASSLPPIAGGFSDEQFF.

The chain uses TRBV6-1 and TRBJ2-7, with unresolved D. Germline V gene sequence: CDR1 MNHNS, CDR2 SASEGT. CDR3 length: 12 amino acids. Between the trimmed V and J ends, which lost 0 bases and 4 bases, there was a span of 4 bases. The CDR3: CASSEARYEQYF. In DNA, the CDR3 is TGTGCCAGCAGTGAAGCGAGGTACGAGCAGTACTTC.

DNA for the CDR3: TGCAGTGCCTCCCCTGAAAACATTCAGTACTTC. This codes for CSASPENIQYF. V usage is TRBV20-1 and J usage is TRBJ2-4; D unresolved. Germline V gives CDR1 DFQATT, CDR2 SNEGSKA (reference sequence). V was clipped by 6 bases and J by 5 bases, with 8 bases between them. CDR3 length: 11 residues.

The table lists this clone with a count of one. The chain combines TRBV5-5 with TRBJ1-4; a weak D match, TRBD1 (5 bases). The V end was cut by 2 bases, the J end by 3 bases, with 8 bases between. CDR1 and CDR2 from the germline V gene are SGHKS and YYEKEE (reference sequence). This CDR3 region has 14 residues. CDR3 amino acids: CASSFQGANEKLFF. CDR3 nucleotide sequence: TGTGCCAGCAGCTTTCAAGGGGCTAATGAAAAACTGTTTTTT.

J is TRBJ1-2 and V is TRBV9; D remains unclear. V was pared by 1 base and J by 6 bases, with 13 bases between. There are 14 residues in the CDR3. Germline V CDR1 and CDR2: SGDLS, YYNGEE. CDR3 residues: CASSVRPSVDGYTF. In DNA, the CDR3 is TGTGCCAGCAGCGTAAGGCCTTCGGTCGATGGCTACACCTTC.

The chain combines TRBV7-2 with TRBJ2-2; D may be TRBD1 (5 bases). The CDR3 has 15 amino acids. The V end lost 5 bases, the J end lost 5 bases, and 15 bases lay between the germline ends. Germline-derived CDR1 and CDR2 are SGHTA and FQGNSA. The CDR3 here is CASSPRGPRTGELFF. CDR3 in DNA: TGTGCCAGCAGCCCAAGGGGCCCCAGGACCGGGGAGCTGTTTTTT. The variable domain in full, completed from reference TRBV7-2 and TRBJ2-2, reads GAGVSQSPSNKVTEKGKDVELRCDPISGHTALYWYRQSLGQGLEFLIYFQGNSAPDKSGLPSDRFSAERTGGSVSTLTIQRTQQEDSAVYLCASSPRGPRTGELFFGEGSRLTVL.

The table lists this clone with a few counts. The CDR3: CSVELRDTEAFF. CDR3 in DNA: TGCAGCGTTGAGTTAAGGGATACTGAAGCTTTCTTT. The J gene is TRBJ1-1, the V gene TRBV29-1; no clear D. CDR1 and CDR2 (germline): SQVTM, ANQGSEA. The germline V and J ends were trimmed by 3 bases and 5 bases, with 10 bases remaining between them. The CDR3 is 12 residues long. Full variable domain (remainder filled in from reference TRBV29-1 and TRBJ1-1): SAVISQKPSRDICQRGTSLTIQCQVDSQVTMMFWYRQQPGQSLTLIATANQGSEATYESGFVIDKFPISRPNLTFSTLTVSNMSPEDSSIYLCSVELRDTEAFFGQGTRLTVV.

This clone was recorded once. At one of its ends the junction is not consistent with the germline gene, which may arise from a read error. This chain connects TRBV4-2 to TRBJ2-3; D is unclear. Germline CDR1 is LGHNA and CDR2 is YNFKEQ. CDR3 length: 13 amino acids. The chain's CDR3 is CASSQESLDRQYF. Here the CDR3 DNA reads TGTGCCAGCAGCCAAGAATCCCTGGATAGGCAGTATTTT.

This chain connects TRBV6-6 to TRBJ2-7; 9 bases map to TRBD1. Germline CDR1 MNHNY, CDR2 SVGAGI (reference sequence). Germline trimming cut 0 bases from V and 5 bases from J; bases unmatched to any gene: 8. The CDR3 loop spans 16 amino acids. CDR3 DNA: TGTGCCAGCAGTTACTCGGACGGACAGGGGATCCACGAGCAGTACTTC. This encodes CASSYSDGQGIHEQYF.